Following are 14 T cell receptor beta chains from one sample sequenced in a study of blood T cell repertoires in COVID-19. Sequencing used immunoSEQ multiplex PCR; TCRdb keeps in-frame clones, though not all of them. The sample has 50,000 to 60,000 clones, 87% seen once. Sequences were obtained from peripheral blood. The origin of the receptors is a man between 35 and 55 years old with COVID-19, enrolled during active disease.

The chain couples TRBV30 to TRBJ1-4; 8 nucleotides align to TRBD1. The J segment lost 8 bases and the V segment lost 4 bases, leaving 3 bases of the junction unmatched. The V gene's germline CDR1 is GTSNPN and CDR2 SVGIG (reference sequence). The CDR3 spans 12 residues. This CDR3 reads CAWNTGGEKLFF. The CDR3 region has the DNA TGTGCCTGGAATACAGGGGGGGAAAAACTGTTTTTT.

The rearrangement joins TRBV2 to TRBJ1-2; D is possibly TRBD1 (5 bases). Germline assignment: CDR1 SNHLY and CDR2 FYNNEI. The V end lost 5 bases, the J end lost 5 bases, and 18 bases lay between the germline ends. CDR3 length equals 15 residues. For the CDR3, the DNA is TGTGCCAGCAGTCTACGGAAGGGGCCCACTTATGGCTACACCTTC. Residues: CASSLRKGPTYGYTF.

The CDR3 protein is CASSMARGNIQYF. The CDR3 DNA reads as TGTGCCAGCAGTATGGCCCGGGGAAACATTCAGTACTTC. The chain carries TRBV12-3 or TRBV12-4 and TRBJ2-4, with D possibly matching TRBD2 (5 bases). Trimming stripped 5 bases from V and 6 bases from J, with 11 bases between. This CDR3 comprises 13 residues.

The chain joins TRBV28 to TRBJ2-7; 7 nucleotides align to TRBD1. This CDR3 region has 14 residues. Unmatched junction bases numbered 6, after V lost 4 bases and J lost 3 bases. The V gene's germline CDR1 is MDHEN and CDR2 SYDVKM. The CDR3 coding sequence is TGTGCCAGCAGTTCGGGGCAGGGGGACTACGAGCAGTACTTC. Translated, it gives CASSSGQGDYEQYF.

The V and J genes are TRBV6-5 and TRBJ2-1; 8 bases agree with TRBD2. After removal of 6 bases from V and 4 bases from J, the junction contained 5 bases not matched to a gene. Germline loops: CDR1 MNHEY, CDR2 SVGAGI. The CDR3 has 14 residues. CDR3 sequence reads: CASSATSGYNEQFF. Here the CDR3 DNA reads TGTGCCAGCAGCGCCACTAGCGGTTACAATGAGCAGTTCTTC.

This chain joins TRBV29-1 and TRBJ1-2, with 7 positions matching TRBD1. This CDR3 region has 12 residues. Looked up from germline, CDR1 is SQVTM and CDR2 is ANQGSEA. The CDR3 DNA is TGCAGGTGTGGGGACAGCAGCTATGGCTACACCTTC. Residues: CRCGDSSYGYTF.

The chain combines TRBV7-8 with TRBJ2-3; 8 bases match TRBD2. Per germline, CDR1 SGHVS and CDR2 FQNEAQ. V dropped 7 bases and J dropped 6; count of bases not matched to a gene: 9. This CDR3 spans 14 amino acids. The CDR3 DNA sequence: TGTGCCAGCATATCAGGCGGGAGGCTGGATACGCAGTATTTT. It is translated as CASISGGRLDTQYF.

V usage is TRBV13 and J usage is TRBJ2-2; tentative D call: TRBD1 (6 bases). The CDR3 consists of 15 residues. Trimming removed 5 bases from V and 0 bases from J, with 10 bases in between. The germline CDR1 and CDR2 sequences are PRHDT and FYEKMQ (reference sequence). The CDR3 region is CASSPGTPNTGELFF. CDR3 bases: TGTGCCAGCAGCCCGGGGACACCGAACACCGGGGAGCTGTTTTTT. The full variable domain, in which reference TRBV13 and TRBJ2-2 provide the parts outside the CDR3, is AAGVIQSPRHLIKEKRETATLKCYPIPRHDTVYWYQQGPGQDPQFLISFYEKMQSDKGSIPDRFSAQQFSDYHSELNMSSLELGDSALYFCASSPGTPNTGELFFGEGSRLTVL.

V is TRBV2 and J is TRBJ2-3; 15 bases map to TRBD2. CDR1 and CDR2 from the germline V gene are SNHLY and FYNNEI. V trimming: 6 bases; J trimming: 0 bases; junction bases outside the gene matches: 4. The CDR3 is 17 amino acids. As DNA, the CDR3 is TGTGCCAGCAGGGGACTAGCGGGGGGACTCAGCACAGATACGCAGTATTTT. Amino acid sequence: CASRGLAGGLSTDTQYF.

V is TRBV5-1 and J is TRBJ2-5; weak D call: TRBD2 (7 bases). The CDR3 has 15 residues. V was shortened by 6 bases and J by 1 base, with 16 bases between the two germline ends. Germline CDR1 reads SGHRS; CDR2 reads YFSETQ. The CDR3 reads CASTSWGGSQETQYF. For the CDR3, the DNA is TGCGCCAGCACCTCGTGGGGGGGCTCCCAAGAGACCCAGTACTTC.

This clone was detected once. This chain connects TRBV5-4 to TRBJ2-1; D might be TRBD1 (5 bases). The V gene lost 2 bases and the J gene lost 0 bases, with 9 bases spanning the gap. The germline V gene encodes CDR1 SGHNT and CDR2 YYREEE (reference sequence). The CDR3 runs to 15 residues. The chain's CDR3 is CASSLGQYSYNEQFF. The DNA for the CDR3 is TGTGCCAGCAGCTTAGGACAATACTCCTACAATGAGCAGTTCTTC.

V gene TRBV5-1 combines with J gene TRBJ1-1; 7 bases fit TRBD1. The CDR3 is made up of 15 amino acids. The V segment lost 3 bases and the J segment 2 bases; nucleotides outside the gene matches: 7. Germline V gene data show CDR1 as SGHRS and CDR2 as YFSETQ. In DNA, the CDR3 is TGCGCCAGCAGCTCGACAGGGAACACCAACACTGAAGCTTTCTTT. This codes for CASSSTGNTNTEAFF.

The chain is built from TRBV27 and TRBJ1-6; maybe TRBD1 (5 bases). This CDR3 comprises 15 residues. V was pared by 5 bases and J by 8 bases, with 16 bases between. Germline lookup yields CDR1 MNHEY and CDR2 SMNVEV (reference sequence). The CDR3 nucleotides are TGTGCCAGCAGTCCCCGGGGGGATCGGGATTCACCCCTCCACTTT. This codes for CASSPRGDRDSPLHF.

J is TRBJ2-7 and V is TRBV10-1; perhaps TRBD2 as D (5 bases). This CDR3 comprises 13 residues. CDR1 WNHNN and CDR2 SYGVQD come from the germline V gene (reference sequence). Trimming pared 6 bases from V and 2 bases from J, leaving 11 bases between. CDR3 in amino acids: CASRNGLTYEQYF. The CDR3 region has the DNA TGCGCCAGCAGGAATGGACTCACCTACGAGCAGTACTTC.